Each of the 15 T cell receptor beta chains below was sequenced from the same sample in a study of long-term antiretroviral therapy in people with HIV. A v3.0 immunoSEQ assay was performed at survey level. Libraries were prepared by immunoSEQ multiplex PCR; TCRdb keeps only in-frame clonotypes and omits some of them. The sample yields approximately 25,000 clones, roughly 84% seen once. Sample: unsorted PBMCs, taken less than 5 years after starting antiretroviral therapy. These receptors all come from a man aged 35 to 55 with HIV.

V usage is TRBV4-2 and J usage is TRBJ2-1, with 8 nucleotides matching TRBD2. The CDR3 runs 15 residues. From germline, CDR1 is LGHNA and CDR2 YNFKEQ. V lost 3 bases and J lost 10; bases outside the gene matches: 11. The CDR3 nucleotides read TGTGCCAGCAGCCAGTCCCACGGGGGGGCAGGAGAGCAGTTCTTC. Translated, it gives CASSQSHGGAGEQFF.

The CDR3 sequence is CASSYHGQGTYEQYF. The CDR3 DNA sequence: TGTGCCAGCAGTTACCATGGTCAGGGAACCTACGAGCAGTACTTC. V and J are TRBV6-5 and TRBJ2-7, with a tentative D call TRBD1 (5 bases). Trimming shortened V by 2 bases and J by 2 bases, and 13 bases separated the two germline ends. Germline V CDR1 and CDR2: MNHEY, SVGAGI. The CDR3 consists of 15 residues.

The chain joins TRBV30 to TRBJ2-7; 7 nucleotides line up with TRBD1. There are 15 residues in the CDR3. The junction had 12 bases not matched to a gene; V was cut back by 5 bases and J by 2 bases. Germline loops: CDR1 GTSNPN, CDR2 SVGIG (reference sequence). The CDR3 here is CAWDSPGTATYEQYF. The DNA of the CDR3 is TGTGCCTGGGATTCACCGGGGACAGCTACCTACGAGCAGTACTTC.

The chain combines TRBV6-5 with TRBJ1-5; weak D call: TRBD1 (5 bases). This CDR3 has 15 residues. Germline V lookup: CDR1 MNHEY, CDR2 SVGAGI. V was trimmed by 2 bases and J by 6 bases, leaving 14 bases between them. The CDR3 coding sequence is TGTGCCAGCAGTTACCTGGGGCCCCCCAGTCAGCCCCAGCATTTT. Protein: CASSYLGPPSQPQHF.

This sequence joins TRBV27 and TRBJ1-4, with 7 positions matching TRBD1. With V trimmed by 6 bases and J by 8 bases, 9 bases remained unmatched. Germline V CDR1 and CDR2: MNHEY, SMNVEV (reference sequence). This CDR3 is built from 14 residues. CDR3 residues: CASRRDREGEKLFF. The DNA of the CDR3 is TGTGCCAGCAGAAGGGACAGAGAAGGCGAAAAACTGTTTTTT.

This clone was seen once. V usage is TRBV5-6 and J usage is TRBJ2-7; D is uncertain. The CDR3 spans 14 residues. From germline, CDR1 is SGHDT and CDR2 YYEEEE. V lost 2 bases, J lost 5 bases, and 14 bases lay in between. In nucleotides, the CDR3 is TGTGCCAGCAGCTTTGGCTCCCCTGGGAACGAGCAGTACTTC. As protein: CASSFGSPGNEQYF. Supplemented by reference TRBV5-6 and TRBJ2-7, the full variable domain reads DAGVTQSPTHLIKTRGQQVTLRCSPKSGHDTVSWYQQALGQGPQFIFQYYEEEERQRGNFPDRFSGHQFPNYSSELNVNALLLGDSALYLCASSFGSPGNEQYFGPGTRLTVT.

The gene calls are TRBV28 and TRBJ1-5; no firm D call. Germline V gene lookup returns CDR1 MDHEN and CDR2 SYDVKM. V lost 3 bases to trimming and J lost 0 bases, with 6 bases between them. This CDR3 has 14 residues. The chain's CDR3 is CASSLDGSNQPQHF. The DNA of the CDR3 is TGTGCCAGCAGTTTGGATGGTAGCAATCAGCCCCAGCATTTT.

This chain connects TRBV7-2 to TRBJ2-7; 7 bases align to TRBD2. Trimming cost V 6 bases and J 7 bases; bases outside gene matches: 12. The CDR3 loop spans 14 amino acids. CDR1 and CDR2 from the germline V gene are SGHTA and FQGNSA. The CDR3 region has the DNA TGTGCCAGCAGACCCGACGCGGGAGTGGGGGAGCAGTACTTC. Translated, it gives CASRPDAGVGEQYF. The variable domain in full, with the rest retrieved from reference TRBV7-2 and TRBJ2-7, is GAGVSQSPSNKVTEKGKDVELRCDPISGHTALYWYRQSLGQGLEFLIYFQGNSAPDKSGLPSDRFSAERTGGSVSTLTIQRTQQEDSAVYLCASRPDAGVGEQYFGPGTRLTVT.

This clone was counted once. In DNA form, the CDR3 reads TGTGCCAGCAGCCCCCCGGGGGGGGCTTCCAATGAGCAGTTCTTC. Its translation is CASSPPGGASNEQFF. The chain employs TRBV7-9 and TRBJ2-1; 8 bases are shared with TRBD2. Germline V gene data show CDR1 as SEHNR and CDR2 as FQNEAQ (reference sequence). The CDR3 is 15 residues long. Trimming at V came to 5 bases and at J to 6 bases, leaving 9 bases not matched to a gene. The whole variable domain, remainder taken from reference TRBV7-9 and TRBJ2-1, is DTGVSQNPRHKITKRGQNVTFRCDPISEHNRLYWYRQTLGQGPEFLTYFQNEAQLEKSRLLSDRFSAERPKGSFSTLEIQRTEQGDSAMYLCASSPPGGASNEQFFGPGTRLTVL.

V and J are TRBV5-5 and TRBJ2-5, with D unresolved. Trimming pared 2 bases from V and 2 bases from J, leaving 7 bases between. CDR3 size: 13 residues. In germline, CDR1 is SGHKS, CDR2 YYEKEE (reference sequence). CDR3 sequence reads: CASSFTSQETQYF. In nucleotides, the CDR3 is TGTGCCAGCAGCTTTACTTCGCAAGAGACCCAGTACTTC.

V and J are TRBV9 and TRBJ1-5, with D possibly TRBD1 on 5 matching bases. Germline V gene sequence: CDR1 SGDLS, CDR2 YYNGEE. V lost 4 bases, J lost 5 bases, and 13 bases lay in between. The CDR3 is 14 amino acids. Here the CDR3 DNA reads TGTGCCAGCAGCCCGGGACGCCCTGATCAGCCCCAGCATTTT. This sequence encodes CASSPGRPDQPQHF.

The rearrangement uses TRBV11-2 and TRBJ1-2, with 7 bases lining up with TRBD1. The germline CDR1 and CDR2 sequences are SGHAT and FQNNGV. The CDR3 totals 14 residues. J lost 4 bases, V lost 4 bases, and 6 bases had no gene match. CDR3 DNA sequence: TGTGCCAGCAGCTCAGACAGGGTTACCTATGGCTACACCTTC. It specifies CASSSDRVTYGYTF. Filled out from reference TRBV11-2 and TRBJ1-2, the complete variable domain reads EAGVAQSPRYKIIEKRQSVAFWCNPISGHATLYWYQQILGQGPKLLIQFQNNGVVDDSQLPKDRFSAERLKGVDSTLKIQPAKLEDSAVYLCASSSDRVTYGYTFGSGTRLTVV.

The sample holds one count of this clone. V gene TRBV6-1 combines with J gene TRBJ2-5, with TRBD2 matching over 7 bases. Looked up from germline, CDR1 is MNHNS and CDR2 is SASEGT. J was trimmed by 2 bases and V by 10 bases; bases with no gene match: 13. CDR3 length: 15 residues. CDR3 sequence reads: CATVDRLANQETQYF. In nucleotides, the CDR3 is TGTGCCACCGTGGATCGACTAGCAAATCAAGAGACCCAGTACTTC.

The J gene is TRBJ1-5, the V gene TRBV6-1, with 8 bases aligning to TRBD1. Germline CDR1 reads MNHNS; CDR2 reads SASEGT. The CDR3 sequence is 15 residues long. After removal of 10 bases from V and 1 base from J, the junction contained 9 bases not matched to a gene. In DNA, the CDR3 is TGTGCCACCTTTTACAGGGGGGTAAGCAATCAGCCCCAGCATTTT. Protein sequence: CATFYRGVSNQPQHF.

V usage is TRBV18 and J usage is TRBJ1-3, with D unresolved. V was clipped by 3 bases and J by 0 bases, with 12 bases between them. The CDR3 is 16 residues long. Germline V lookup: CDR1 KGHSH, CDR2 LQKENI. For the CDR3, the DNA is TGTGCCAGCTCACCCGAGACGGCGAACTCTGGAAACACCATATATTTT. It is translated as CASSPETANSGNTIYF. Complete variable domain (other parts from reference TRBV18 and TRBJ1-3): NAGVMQNPRHLVRRRGQEARLRCSPMKGHSHVYWYRQLPEEGLKFMVYLQKENIIDESGMPKERFSAEFPKEGPSILRIQQVVRGDSAAYFCASSPETANSGNTIYFGEGSWLTVV.